This TCR beta chain was captured by sequencing in a study of breast tumors, draining lymph nodes, adjacent tissues. This CDR3 spans 15 amino acids. V lost 1 base and J 4 bases, leaving 11 bases between the germline ends. Germline V gene sequence: CDR1 SGHRS, CDR2 YFSETQ. TCRdb analysed the multiplex PCR reads with MiXCR anew, one entry per CDR3 protein. Of roughly 80,000 distinct CDR3 sequences listed, approximately 19% are singletons. This clonotype came up many times. Its antigen is currently unknown. Axillary draining lymph nodes of breast cancer patients supplied the node samples. General study findings and limits: Findings are consistent with lymph node origin and intratumoral expansion of most tumor T cells. Luminal-like breast cancer showed significantly higher tumor–nontumor repertoire similarity than basal-like. Tumor TCR diversity was below lymph nodes but above nontumor tissue.

The sequenced sample was axillary lymph node tissue. The rearrangement links TRBV5-1 to TRBJ2-2; D gene uncertain. This TCR derives from a female donor with breast cancer. Some clones in this sample may be carry-over from other donors' samples. The DNA of the CDR3 is TGCGCCAGCAGCTTGAGGGCAGGCGTCACCGGGGAGCTGTTTTTT. This gives the protein CASSLRAGVTGELFF.